Listed below are T cell receptor beta chains from one sample, sequenced in a study of cytomegalovirus exposure and HLA in healthy donors. TCRdb keeps only in-frame clones here, not all; method: immunoSEQ multiplex PCR. The sample lists about 160,000 clones, 76% occurring once. Sequencing used PBMCs. Source of these receptors: a man between 60 and 75 years old in good health and CMV-seronegative. Each CDR3 is given with its conserved first and last residue. D genes are given only for firm matches. Where a row states a size, it is once, few, many or the class of an expanded clone; other rows omit it.

J gene | V gene | D gene | clone size | CDR3 DNA | CDR3 protein
TRBJ2-7 | TRBV2 | - | - | TGTGCCAGCAGGGGTGACAGCTACGAGCAGTACTTC | CASRGDSYEQYF
TRBJ1-2 | TRBV7-2 | - | - | TGTGCCAGCAGCTTAGCGGCAGGGTGGGGCTATGGCTACACCTTC | CASSLAAGWGYGYTF
TRBJ1-2 | TRBV4-1 | TRBD1 | - | TGCGCCAGCAGCCAAGATGCACAGGGGATGGGCTACACCTTC | CASSQDAQGMGYTF
TRBJ1-1 | TRBV27 | TRBD1 | few | TGTGCCAGCAGTACGACAGGGAGGACTGAAGCTTTCTTT | CASSTTGRTEAFF
TRBJ1-5 | TRBV30 | - | - | TGTGCCTGGAGCCTCCAGGGAGGGAATCAGCCCCAGCATTTT | CAWSLQGGNQPQHF
TRBJ2-6 | TRBV29-1 | - | - | TGCAGCGTCCATCTTGGGGGACTCGCCTCTGGGGCCAACGTCCTGACTTTC | CSVHLGGLASGANVLTF
TRBJ2-5 | TRBV19 | TRBD1 | - | TGTGCCAGTAGTTTGTTGACAGGGCCCCAAGAGACCCAGTACTTC | CASSLLTGPQETQYF
TRBJ2-7 | TRBV7-8 | TRBD1 | few | TGTGCCAGCAGCTTTGGACAGGGGACATCCTACGAGCAGTACTTC | CASSFGQGTSYEQYF
TRBJ2-7 | TRBV7-6 | TRBD1 | - | TGTGCCAGCAGCCACGAAATTGCCGGGACAGGTGCCTCCTACGAGCAGTACTTC | CASSHEIAGTGASYEQYF
TRBJ2-3 | TRBV7-9 | - | - | TGTGCCAGCAGCCGCGAGGGGGCAGATACGCAGTATTTT | CASSREGADTQYF
TRBJ2-5 | TRBV6-6 | TRBD2 | once | TGTGCCAGCAGTTCAATCGGGGGGTACCAAGAGACCCAGTACTTC | CASSSIGGYQETQYF
TRBJ2-2 | TRBV10-1 | TRBD1 | - | TGCGCCAGCAGTGAGTCGGGACAGGACATGGATTTGCATCCCGGGGAGCTGTTTTTT | CASSESGQDMDLHPGELFF
TRBJ1-3 | TRBV5-1 | - | - | TGCGCCAGCAGCCCGGTGAGGCAGAGCCCCGGAAACACCATATATTTT | CASSPVRQSPGNTIYF